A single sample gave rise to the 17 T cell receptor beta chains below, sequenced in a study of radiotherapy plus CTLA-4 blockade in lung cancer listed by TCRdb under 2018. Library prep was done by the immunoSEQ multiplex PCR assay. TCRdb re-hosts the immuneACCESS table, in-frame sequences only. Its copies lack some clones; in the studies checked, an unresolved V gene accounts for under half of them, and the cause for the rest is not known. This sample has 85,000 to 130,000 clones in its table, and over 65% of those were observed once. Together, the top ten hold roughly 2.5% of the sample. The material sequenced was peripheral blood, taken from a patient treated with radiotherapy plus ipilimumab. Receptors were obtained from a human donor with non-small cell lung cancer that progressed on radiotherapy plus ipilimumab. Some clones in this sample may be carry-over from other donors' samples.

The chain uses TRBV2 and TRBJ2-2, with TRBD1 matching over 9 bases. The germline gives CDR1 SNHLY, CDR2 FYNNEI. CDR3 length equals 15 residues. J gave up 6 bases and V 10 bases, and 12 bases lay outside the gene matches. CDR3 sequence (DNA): TGTGCCACCTGGGACCTGGACAGGGGTCCCGGGGAGCTGTTTTTT. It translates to CATWDLDRGPGELFF.

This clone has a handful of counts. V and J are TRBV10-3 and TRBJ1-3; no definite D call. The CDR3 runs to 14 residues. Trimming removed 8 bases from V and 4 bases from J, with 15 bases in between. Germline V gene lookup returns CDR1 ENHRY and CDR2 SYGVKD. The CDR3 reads CAIAKGSTGNTIYF. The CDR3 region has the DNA TGTGCCATCGCGAAGGGAAGTACGGGAAACACCATATATTTT.

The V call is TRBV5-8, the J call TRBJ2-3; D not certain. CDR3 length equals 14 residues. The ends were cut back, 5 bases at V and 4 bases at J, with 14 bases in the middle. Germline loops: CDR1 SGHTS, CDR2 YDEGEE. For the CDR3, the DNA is TGTGCCAGCAGTGGGGTCGGACGGGCAGATACGCAGTATTTT. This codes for CASSGVGRADTQYF. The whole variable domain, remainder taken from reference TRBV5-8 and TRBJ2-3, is EAGVTQSPTHLIKTRGQQATLRCSPISGHTSVYWYQQALGLGLQFLLWYDEGEERNRGNFPPRFSGRQFPNYSSELNVNALELEDSALYLCASSGVGRADTQYFGPGTRLTVL.

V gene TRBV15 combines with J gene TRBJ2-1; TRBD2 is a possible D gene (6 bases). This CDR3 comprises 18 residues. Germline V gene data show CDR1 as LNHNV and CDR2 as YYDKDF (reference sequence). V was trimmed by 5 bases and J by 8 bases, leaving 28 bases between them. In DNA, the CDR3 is TGTGCCACCAGCCGTTCTAGTATCGCGGGGACCATAGGCTATGAGCAGTTCTTC. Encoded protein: CATSRSSIAGTIGYEQFF.

CDR3 residues: CASSPGQGITEAFF. The DNA for the CDR3 is TGTGCCAGTTCTCCGGGACAGGGGATCACTGAAGCTTTCTTT. The chain recombines TRBV25-1 with TRBJ1-1; 10 positions agree with TRBD1. CDR3 length equals 14 residues. V lost 9 bases, J lost 4 bases, and 8 bases stayed unmatched. Looked up from germline, CDR1 is MGHDK and CDR2 is SYGVNS. The whole variable domain, filled in from reference TRBV25-1 and TRBJ1-1, reads EADIYQTPRYLVIGTGKKITLECSQTMGHDKMYWYQQDPGMELHLIHYSYGVNSTEKGDLSSESTVSRIRTEHFPLTLESARPSHTSQYLCASSPGQGITEAFFGQGTRLTVV.

The CDR3 reads CASSLDERGGYNEQFF. The DNA for the CDR3 is TGTGCCAGCAGCTTAGATGAGCGGGGGGGGTACAATGAGCAGTTCTTC. The chain joins TRBV7-8 to TRBJ2-1; 10 nucleotides align to TRBD2. Losses at the gene ends were 1 base for V and 4 bases for J; bases not matched to a gene: 4. This CDR3 is built from 16 residues. The germline gives CDR1 SGHVS, CDR2 FQNEAQ.

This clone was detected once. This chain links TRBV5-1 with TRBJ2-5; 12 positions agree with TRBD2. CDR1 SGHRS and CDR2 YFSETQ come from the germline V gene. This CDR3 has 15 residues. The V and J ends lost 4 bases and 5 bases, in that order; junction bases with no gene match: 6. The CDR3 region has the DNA TGCGCCAGCAGCCGCCTAGCGGGGGGGCAGGAGACCCAGTACTTC. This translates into CASSRLAGGQETQYF.

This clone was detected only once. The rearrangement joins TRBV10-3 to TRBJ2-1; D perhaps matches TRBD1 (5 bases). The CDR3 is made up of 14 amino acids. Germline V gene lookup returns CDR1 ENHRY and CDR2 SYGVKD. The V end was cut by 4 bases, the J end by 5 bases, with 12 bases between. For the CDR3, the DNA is TGTGCCATCAGTGTCCCCCCAGGGAACAATGAGCAGTTCTTC. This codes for CAISVPPGNNEQFF.

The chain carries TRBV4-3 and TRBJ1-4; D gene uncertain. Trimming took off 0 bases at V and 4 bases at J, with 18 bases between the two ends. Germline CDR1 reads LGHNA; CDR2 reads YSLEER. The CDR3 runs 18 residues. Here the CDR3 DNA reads TGCGCCAGCAGCCAAGATGATCCTTTCCGGGATCATAATGAAAAACTGTTTTTT. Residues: CASSQDDPFRDHNEKLFF.

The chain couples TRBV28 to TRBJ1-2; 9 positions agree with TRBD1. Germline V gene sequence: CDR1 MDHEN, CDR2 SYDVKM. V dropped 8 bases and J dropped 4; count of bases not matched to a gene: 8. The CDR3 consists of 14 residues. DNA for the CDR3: TGTGCCAGCCCTCGGACAGGGGTGAGCTATGGCTACACCTTC. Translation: CASPRTGVSYGYTF.

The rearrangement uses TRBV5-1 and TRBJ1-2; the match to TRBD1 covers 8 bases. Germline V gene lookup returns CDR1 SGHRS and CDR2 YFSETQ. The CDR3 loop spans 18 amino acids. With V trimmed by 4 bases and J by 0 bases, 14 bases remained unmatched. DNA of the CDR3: TGCGCCAGCAGCGAGTTCACAGGGGGAACCCAGTCTAACTATGGCTACACCTTC. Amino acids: CASSEFTGGTQSNYGYTF.

The CDR3 DNA follows: TGTGCCAGCAGCCAAGAGGGTAGCGGGGTACCAGATACGCAGTATTTT. Translating it yields CASSQEGSGVPDTQYF. The rearrangement uses TRBV4-2 and TRBJ2-3, with 8 bases matching TRBD2. Germline-derived CDR1 and CDR2 are LGHNA and YNFKEQ. The V segment lost 0 bases and the J segment 4 bases; nucleotides outside the gene matches: 6. There are 16 residues in the CDR3.

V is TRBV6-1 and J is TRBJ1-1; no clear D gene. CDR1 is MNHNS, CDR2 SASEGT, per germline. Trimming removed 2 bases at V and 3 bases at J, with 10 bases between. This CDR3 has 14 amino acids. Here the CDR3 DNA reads TGTGCCAGCAGTGAACGGAGGTATGACACTGAAGCTTTCTTT. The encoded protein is CASSERRYDTEAFF.

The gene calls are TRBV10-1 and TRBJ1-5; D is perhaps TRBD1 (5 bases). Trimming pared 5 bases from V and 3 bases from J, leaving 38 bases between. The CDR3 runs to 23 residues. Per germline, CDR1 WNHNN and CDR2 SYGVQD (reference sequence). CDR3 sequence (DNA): TGCGCCAGCAGTCGCTTCTTAAGGTTTAGGTGTCGCTGGGGCCCCCCCCTCAATCAGCCCCAGCATTTT. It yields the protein CASSRFLRFRCRWGPPLNQPQHF.

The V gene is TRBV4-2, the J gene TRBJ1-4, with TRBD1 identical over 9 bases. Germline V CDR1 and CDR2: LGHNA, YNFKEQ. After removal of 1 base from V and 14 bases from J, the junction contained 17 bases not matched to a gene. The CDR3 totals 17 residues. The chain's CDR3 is CASSQVGTGWAYMPLFF. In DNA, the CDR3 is TGTGCCAGCAGCCAAGTTGGGACAGGGTGGGCTTATATGCCTCTGTTTTTT.

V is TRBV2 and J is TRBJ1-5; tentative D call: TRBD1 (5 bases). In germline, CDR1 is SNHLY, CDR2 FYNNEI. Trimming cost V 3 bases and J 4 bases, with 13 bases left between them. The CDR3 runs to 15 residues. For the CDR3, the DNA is TGTGCCAGCAGTGATGCGCTGGCAGGGAATCAGCCCCAGCATTTT. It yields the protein CASSDALAGNQPQHF.

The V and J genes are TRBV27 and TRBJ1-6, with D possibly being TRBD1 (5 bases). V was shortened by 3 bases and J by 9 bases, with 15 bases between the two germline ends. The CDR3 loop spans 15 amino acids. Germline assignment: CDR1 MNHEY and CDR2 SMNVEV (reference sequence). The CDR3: CASSFYRRGSSPLHF. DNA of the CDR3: TGTGCCAGCAGTTTTTATAGAAGGGGAAGTTCACCCCTCCACTTT.